These 22 T cell receptor beta chains came from one sample sequenced in a study of T-cell memory formation after mild COVID-19. TCRdb independently ran MiXCR on the 5' RACE reads; one entry per CDR3 protein. The sample lists about 120,000 distinct CDR3 sequences; 20% to 25% were seen once. The specimen was PBMCs or a T cell subset sorted from them (not recorded which). These receptors were collected from a man between 18 and 29 years old who had mild COVID-19 (a few samples of this study predate the infection). Cell type and time point are not known.

This clonotype was counted only a few times. This chain joins TRBV4-1 and TRBJ2-2; unclear D gene. The germline V gene has CDR1 MGHRA and CDR2 YSYEKL. The CDR3 is 14 residues long. Trimming shortened V by 0 bases and J by 4 bases, and 6 bases separated the two germline ends. The CDR3 sequence: CASSQESTTGELFF. In DNA, the CDR3 is TGCGCCAGCAGCCAAGAATCGACCACCGGGGAGCTGTTTTTT.

This chain connects TRBV12-3 or TRBV12-4 to TRBJ2-3; D may be TRBD1 (7 bases). The V end lost 5 bases, the J end lost 0 bases, and 9 bases lay between the germline ends. This CDR3 is 14 amino acids long. CDR3: CASSQGGSTDTQYF. The CDR3 nucleotides are TGTGCCAGCAGTCAGGGGGGAAGCACAGATACGCAGTATTTT.

This CDR3 reads CASSGSEGAEAFF. Here the CDR3 DNA reads TGTGCCAGCAGCGGATCGGAAGGCGCTGAAGCTTTCTTT. This chain uses TRBV9 with TRBJ1-1; D gene unclear. V lost 3 bases to trimming and J lost 6 bases, with 12 bases between them. The CDR3 sequence is 13 residues long. CDR1 SGDLS and CDR2 YYNGEE come from the germline V gene. Filled out from reference TRBV9 and TRBJ1-1, the complete variable domain reads DSGVTQTPKHLITATGQRVTLRCSPRSGDLSVYWYQQSLDQGLQFLIQYYNGEERAKGNILERFSAQQFPDLHSELNLSSLELGDSALYFCASSGSEGAEAFFGQGTRLTVV.

There are a few counts of this clonotype. The J gene is TRBJ2-5, the V gene TRBV29-1; perhaps TRBD2 as D (5 bases). V was shortened by 7 bases and J by 0 bases, with 12 bases between the two germline ends. The CDR3 runs to 13 residues. Per the germline V gene, CDR1 is SQVTM and CDR2 is ANQGSEA. CDR3 residues: CSGTPGNQETQYF. In DNA, the CDR3 is TGCAGCGGAACCCCGGGGAACCAAGAGACCCAGTACTTC.

This rearrangement joins TRBV4-3 to TRBJ2-7, with 8 positions matching TRBD2. The CDR3 has 15 amino acids. The V segment lost 3 bases and the J segment 4 bases; nucleotides outside the gene matches: 8. Germline V gene lookup returns CDR1 LGHNA and CDR2 YSLEER. The CDR3 region is CASSQRAGAAYEQYF. CDR3 DNA sequence: TGCGCCAGCAGCCAGAGAGCGGGGGCGGCTTACGAGCAGTACTTC.

This sequence joins TRBV24-1 and TRBJ2-2, with TRBD2 matching over 7 bases. V lost 1 base to trimming and J lost 6 bases; unmatched junction nucleotides: 4. From germline, CDR1 is KGHDR and CDR2 SFDVKD. The CDR3 length is 15 residues. The DNA for the CDR3 is TGTGCCACCAGTGATTTTGGGGGGGGACCCGGGGAGCTGTTTTTT. This gives the protein CATSDFGGGPGELFF.

In this sample, this clonotype turned up a few times. This chain uses TRBV4-1 with TRBJ2-2; TRBD2 aligns across 7 bases. CDR1 and CDR2 (germline): MGHRA, YSYEKL. The CDR3 runs to 15 residues. With 1 base clipped from V and 5 bases from J, the junction kept 4 bases outside the gene matches. CDR3 nucleotides: TGCGCCAGCAGCCAAGGACTAGCCCAGACCGGGGAGCTGTTTTTT. Its protein product is CASSQGLAQTGELFF.

The sample holds a few counts of this clonotype. The V gene is TRBV7-6, the J gene TRBJ2-3; 8 bases match TRBD2. There are 16 residues in the CDR3. V shed 0 bases, J shed 1 base, and the junction held 3 bases outside the gene matches. Per the germline V gene, CDR1 is SGHVS and CDR2 is FNYEAQ. As DNA, the CDR3 is TGTGCCAGCAGCTTAGCAGCGACTAGCGGCACAGATACGCAGTATTTT. Its protein is CASSLAATSGTDTQYF.

The sample holds a few counts of this clonotype. This chain uses TRBV4-1 with TRBJ2-7, with a possible D match to TRBD2 (5 bases). There are 14 residues in the CDR3. CDR1 and CDR2 from the germline V gene are MGHRA and YSYEKL. With 3 bases removed from V and 4 bases from J, the gap between germline ends came to 13 bases. The CDR3 spells CASSQKDGMYEQYF. CDR3 DNA: TGCGCCAGCAGCCAGAAGGACGGGATGTACGAGCAGTACTTC.

This clonotype was observed a handful of times. The chain is built from TRBV10-3 and TRBJ1-5, with a tentative D call TRBD1 (5 bases). The CDR3 runs 16 residues. Germline lookup yields CDR1 ENHRY and CDR2 SYGVKD. The V end was cut by 0 bases, the J end by 7 bases, with 16 bases between. The CDR3 nucleotides are TGTGCCATCAGTGAGTCGCGGAGGGACCCTACCCAGCCCCAGCATTTT. Translating it yields CAISESRRDPTQPQHF.

This clonotype has a handful of counts. The chain couples TRBV12-3 or TRBV12-4 to TRBJ1-5; no clear D gene. CDR3 length: 12 residues. Trimming removed 5 bases at V and 7 bases at J, with 9 bases between. CDR3 coding DNA: TGTGCCAGCAGTCGGGTTTGGCAGCCCCAGCATTTT. Its translation: CASSRVWQPQHF.

V and J are TRBV20-1 and TRBJ1-2, with 8 nucleotides matching TRBD1. CDR1 and CDR2 (germline): DFQATT, SNEGSKA (reference sequence). Trimming took 6 bases from V and 8 from J; bases not matched to a gene: 14. CDR3 length equals 14 residues. The CDR3, as DNA: TGCAGTGCAGAGACAGGGGTCCCTAATGAAGGCTACACCTTC. Amino acids: CSAETGVPNEGYTF.

In this sample, this clonotype turned up a few times. This chain uses TRBV6-1 with TRBJ2-1, with 7 positions matching TRBD2. J gave up 6 bases and V 5 bases, and 10 bases lay outside the gene matches. The CDR3 runs to 15 residues. Germline V gene sequence: CDR1 MNHNS, CDR2 SASEGT. For the CDR3, the DNA is TGTGCCAGCAGTCGCCAGGAGCGGGGCTTCAATGAGCAGTTCTTC. Translated, it gives CASSRQERGFNEQFF.

The V gene is TRBV5-1, the J gene TRBJ2-7; 7 nucleotides agree with TRBD1. The CDR3 spans 16 residues. CDR1 and CDR2 from the germline V gene are SGHRS and YFSETQ. J gave up 0 bases and V 4 bases, and 10 bases lay outside the gene matches. The CDR3 reads CASSGPSGTVSYEQYF. CDR3 nucleotide sequence: TGCGCCAGCAGCGGACCATCCGGGACAGTCTCCTACGAGCAGTACTTC.

The V gene is TRBV11-3, the J gene TRBJ2-7; no clear D gene. Trimming removed 0 bases from V and 3 bases from J, with 9 bases in between. Germline V gene data show CDR1 as SGHNT and CDR2 as YENEEA. The CDR3 runs 14 residues. The CDR3 loop is CASSLDSADYEQYV. The DNA for the CDR3 is TGTGCCAGCAGCTTAGACAGCGCAGACTACGAGCAGTACGTC.

V and J are TRBV9 and TRBJ1-2; a possible D gene is TRBD1 (5 bases). V lost 0 bases and J 8 bases, leaving 20 bases between the germline ends. Germline loops: CDR1 SGDLS, CDR2 YYNGEE. The CDR3 contains 16 residues. The DNA for the CDR3 is TGTGCCAGCAGCGTAGTTAGGGACTCCGAAGCGAGGGGCTACACCTTC. Translated, it gives CASSVVRDSEARGYTF.

The J gene is TRBJ2-5, the V gene TRBV6-2 or TRBV6-3; D gene uncertain. This CDR3 has 15 residues. Germline lookup yields CDR1 MNHEY and CDR2 SVGEGT. V shed 4 bases and J shed 0 bases, with 12 bases lying between them. As DNA, the CDR3 is TGTGCCAGCAGTTTCGACCCTCCCTACCAAGAGACCCAGTACTTC. Translation: CASSFDPPYQETQYF.

This rearrangement joins TRBV19 to TRBJ1-4; D gene ambiguous. Germline CDR1 is LNHDA and CDR2 is SQIVND (reference sequence). The CDR3 sequence is 10 residues long. V gave up 7 bases and J gave up 5 bases, with 2 bases separating them. This CDR3 is CASKNEKLFF. The CDR3 DNA follows: TGTGCCAGTAAGAATGAAAAACTGTTTTTT.

The V and J genes are TRBV6-2 or TRBV6-3 and TRBJ2-3; no reliable D call. Trimming left V 6 bases short and J 6 bases short, with 10 bases between. CDR3 length: 12 amino acids. Germline V gene data show CDR1 as MNHEY and CDR2 as SVGEGT. CDR3 protein: CASRRPMDTQYF. The CDR3 region has the DNA TGTGCCAGCAGAAGACCCATGGATACGCAGTATTTT.

This clonotype was counted ten times or more. The chain couples TRBV4-3 to TRBJ1-1; weak D call: TRBD1 (5 bases). Trimming pared 4 bases from V and 1 base from J, leaving 16 bases between. CDR1 is LGHNA and CDR2 is YSLEER in the germline V gene. The CDR3 consists of 16 residues. The CDR3 here is CASSPLEGKGNTEAFF. CDR3 bases: TGCGCCAGCAGCCCACTCGAGGGGAAGGGGAACACTGAAGCTTTCTTT.

This clonotype showed up just a few times. CDR3: CATSDPFQETQYF. The CDR3 bases are TGTGCCACCAGTGATCCCTTCCAAGAGACCCAGTACTTC. The chain uses TRBV24-1 and TRBJ2-5, with no clear D. The V gene's germline CDR1 is KGHDR and CDR2 SFDVKD. This CDR3 region has 13 residues. V lost 3 bases to trimming and J lost 1 base, with 5 bases between them.

V is TRBV11-2 and J is TRBJ1-5; no definite D call. The V gene lost 5 bases and the J gene lost 1 base, with 6 bases spanning the gap. The CDR3 consists of 13 residues. Germline CDR1 reads SGHAT; CDR2 reads FQNNGV. The CDR3 loop reads CASSEWSNQPQHF. The CDR3 DNA reads TGTGCCAGCAGCGAGTGGAGCAATCAGCCCCAGCATTTT.